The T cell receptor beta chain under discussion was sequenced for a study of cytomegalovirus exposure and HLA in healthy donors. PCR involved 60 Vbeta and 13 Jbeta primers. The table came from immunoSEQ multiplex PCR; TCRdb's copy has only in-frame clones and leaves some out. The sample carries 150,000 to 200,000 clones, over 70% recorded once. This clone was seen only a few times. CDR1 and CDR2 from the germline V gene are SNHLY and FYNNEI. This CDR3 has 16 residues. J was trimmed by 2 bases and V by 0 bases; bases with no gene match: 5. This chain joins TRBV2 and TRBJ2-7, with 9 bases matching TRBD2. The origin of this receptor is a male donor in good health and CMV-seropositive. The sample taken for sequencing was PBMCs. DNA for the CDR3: TGTGCCAGCAGTGAAGCGCAGAGCGGGGGGACCTACGAGCAGTACTTC. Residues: CASSEAQSGGTYEQYF. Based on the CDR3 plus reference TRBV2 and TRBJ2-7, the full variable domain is EPEVTQTPSHQVTQMGQEVILRCVPISNHLYFYWYRQILGQKVEFLVSFYNNEISEKSEIFDDQFSVERPDGSNFTLKIRSTKLEDSAMYFCASSEAQSGGTYEQYFGPGTRLTVT.